One and the same sample provided the 8 T cell receptor beta chains below, sequenced in a study of T cell repertoires in cytomegalovirus infection. One entry per CDR3 protein, called by TCRdb with MiXCR from the reads. This table has around 530,000 distinct CDR3 sequences, more than 25% appearing once. The specimen sequenced was PBMCs. These receptors originate from a human donor in good health (CMV status not recorded). Some clones in this sample may be carry-over from other donors' samples.

This clonotype was detected a few times. The gene calls are TRBV12-3 or TRBV12-4 and TRBJ1-1; D is possibly TRBD1 (6 bases). V dropped 5 bases and J dropped 10 bases, with 17 bases sitting between them. CDR3 size: 13 residues. DNA of the CDR3: TGTGCCAGCAGTCTTCAGCAGGGGAGCACAGCTTTCTTT. Its translation is CASSLQQGSTAFF.

This clonotype was seen more than once but under ten times. The chain carries TRBV6-2 or TRBV6-3 and TRBJ1-6; tentative D call: TRBD1 (5 bases). The CDR3 is made up of 14 amino acids. V gave up 2 bases and J gave up 10 bases, with 12 bases separating them. CDR1 MNHEY and CDR2 SVGEGT come from the germline V gene. In DNA, the CDR3 is TGTGCCAGCAGTTACCAGGGAAGAAGATCACCCCTCCACTTT. Encoded protein: CASSYQGRRSPLHF.

This clonotype was found a few times. The chain carries TRBV6-1 and TRBJ2-1, with D hard to call. V was clipped by 5 bases and J by 2 bases, with 19 bases between them. The CDR3 has 17 residues. CDR1 and CDR2 from the germline V gene are MNHNS and SASEGT. The CDR3 nucleotides are TGTGCCAGCAGTCCCCGGTTTGGCGCGGCGGCCTACAATGAGCAGTTCTTC. Protein: CASSPRFGAAAYNEQFF.

The V call is TRBV6-5, the J call TRBJ1-5; 8 nucleotides match TRBD1. Germline-derived CDR1 and CDR2 are MNHEY and SVGAGI. Unmatched junction bases numbered 6, after V lost 6 bases and J lost 5 bases. The CDR3 sequence is 14 residues long. The CDR3 DNA reads TGTGCCAGCAGATCCGGACAGGGCTATCAGCCCCAGCATTTT. The encoded protein is CASRSGQGYQPQHF.

This clonotype has only one observation. The rearrangement uses TRBV7-8 and TRBJ1-2; tentative D call: TRBD1 (6 bases). V shed 5 bases and J shed 6 bases, with 19 bases lying between them. The CDR3 extends over 15 amino acids. Germline CDR1 is SGHVS and CDR2 is FQNEAQ. Written as DNA, the CDR3 is TGTGCCAGCAGCCACGGGGGGGGGCGCCAGAATGGCTACACCTTC. Its protein product is CASSHGGGRQNGYTF.

The chain links TRBV28 to TRBJ2-1; 7 bases are shared with TRBD1. V was clipped by 5 bases and J by 0 bases; unmatched bases: 4. Germline-derived CDR1 and CDR2 are MDHEN and SYDVKM. The CDR3 extends over 15 amino acids. The CDR3 loop reads CASSPGTDSYNEQFF. CDR3 coding DNA: TGTGCCAGCAGTCCCGGGACAGACTCCTACAATGAGCAGTTCTTC.

The chain joins TRBV24-1 to TRBJ2-3, with 7 bases matching TRBD1. The CDR3 loop spans 14 amino acids. Germline V CDR1 and CDR2: KGHDR, SFDVKD. J lost 0 bases, V lost 9 bases, and 5 bases had no gene match. The CDR3 coding sequence is TGTGCCACCTCACAGGGGCCTAGCACAGATACGCAGTATTTT. This gives the protein CATSQGPSTDTQYF.

This clonotype was detected a few times. The V and J genes are TRBV7-9 and TRBJ2-6; 10 bases match TRBD1. The V and J ends lost 4 bases and 4 bases, in that order; junction bases with no gene match: 10. In germline, CDR1 is SEHNR, CDR2 FQNEAQ (reference sequence). The CDR3 runs to 18 residues. CDR3: CASSSSGQGLSGANVLTF. CDR3 DNA: TGTGCCAGCAGCTCCTCGGGACAGGGGCTATCCGGGGCCAACGTCCTGACTTTC.